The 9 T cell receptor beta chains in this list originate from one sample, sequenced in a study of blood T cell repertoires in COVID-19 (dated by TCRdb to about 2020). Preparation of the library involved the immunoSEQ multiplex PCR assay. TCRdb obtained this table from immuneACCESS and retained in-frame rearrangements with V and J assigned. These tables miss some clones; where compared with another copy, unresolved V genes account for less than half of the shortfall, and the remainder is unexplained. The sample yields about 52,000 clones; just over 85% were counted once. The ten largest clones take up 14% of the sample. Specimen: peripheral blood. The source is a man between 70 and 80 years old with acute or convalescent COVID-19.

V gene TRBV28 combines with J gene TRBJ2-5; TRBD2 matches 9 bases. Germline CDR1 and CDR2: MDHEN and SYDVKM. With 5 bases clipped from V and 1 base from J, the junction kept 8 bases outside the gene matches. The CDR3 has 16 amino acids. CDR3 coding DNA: TGTGCCAGCAGTCTCCTTGGGCGGGGGGGCCAAGAGACCCAGTACTTC. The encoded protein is CASSLLGRGGQETQYF.

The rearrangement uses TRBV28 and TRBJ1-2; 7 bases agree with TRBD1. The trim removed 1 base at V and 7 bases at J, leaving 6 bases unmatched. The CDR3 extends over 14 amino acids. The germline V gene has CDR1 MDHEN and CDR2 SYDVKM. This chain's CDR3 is CASSLSAQGVGYTF. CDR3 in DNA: TGTGCCAGCAGTTTATCGGCCCAGGGGGTTGGCTACACCTTC.

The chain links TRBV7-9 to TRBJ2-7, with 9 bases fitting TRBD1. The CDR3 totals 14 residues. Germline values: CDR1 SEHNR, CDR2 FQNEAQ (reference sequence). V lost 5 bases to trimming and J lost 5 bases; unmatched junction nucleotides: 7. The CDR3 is CASSTGTGMNEQYV. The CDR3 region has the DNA TGTGCCAGCAGCACTGGGACAGGGATGAACGAGCAGTACGTC.

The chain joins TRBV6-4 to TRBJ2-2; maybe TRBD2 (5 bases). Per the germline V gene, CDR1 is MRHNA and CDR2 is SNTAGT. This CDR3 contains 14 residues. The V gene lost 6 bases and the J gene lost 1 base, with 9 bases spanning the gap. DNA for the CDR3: TGTGCCAGCAGGCCCGGGGTGAACACCGGGGAGCTGTTTTTT. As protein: CASRPGVNTGELFF.

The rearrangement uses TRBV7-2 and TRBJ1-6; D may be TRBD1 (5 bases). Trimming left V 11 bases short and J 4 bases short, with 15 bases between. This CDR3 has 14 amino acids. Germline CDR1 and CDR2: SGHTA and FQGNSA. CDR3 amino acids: CAGSQAQYNSPLHF. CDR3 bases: TGTGCCGGATCACAGGCCCAGTATAATTCACCCCTCCACTTT.

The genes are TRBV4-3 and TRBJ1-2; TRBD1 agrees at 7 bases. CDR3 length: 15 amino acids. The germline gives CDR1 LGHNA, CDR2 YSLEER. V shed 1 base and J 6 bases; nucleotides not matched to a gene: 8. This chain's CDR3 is CASSQVFRGTNGYTF. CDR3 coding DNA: TGCGCCAGCAGCCAAGTCTTCAGGGGGACGAATGGCTACACCTTC.

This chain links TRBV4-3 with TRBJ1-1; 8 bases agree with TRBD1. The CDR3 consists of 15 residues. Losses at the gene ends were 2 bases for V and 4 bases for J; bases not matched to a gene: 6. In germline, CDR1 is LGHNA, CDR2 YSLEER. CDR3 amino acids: CASSQTGGRITEAFF. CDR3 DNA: TGCGCCAGCAGCCAAACAGGGGGGCGGATCACTGAAGCTTTCTTT.

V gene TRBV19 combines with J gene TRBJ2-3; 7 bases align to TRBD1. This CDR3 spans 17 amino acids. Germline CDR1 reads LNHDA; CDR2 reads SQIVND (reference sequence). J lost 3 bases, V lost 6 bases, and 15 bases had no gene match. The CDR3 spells CASSSDRAGSGTDTQYF. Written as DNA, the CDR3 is TGTGCCAGTAGCTCCGACAGGGCCGGATCAGGGACAGATACGCAGTATTTT.

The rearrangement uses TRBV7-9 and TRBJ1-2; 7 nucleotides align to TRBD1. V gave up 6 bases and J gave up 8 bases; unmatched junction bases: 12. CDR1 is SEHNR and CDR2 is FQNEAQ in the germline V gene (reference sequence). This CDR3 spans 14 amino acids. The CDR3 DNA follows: TGTGCCAGCAGAACTGCCGACAGGGTCGAAGGCTACACCTTC. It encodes CASRTADRVEGYTF.